Below, 15 T cell receptor beta chains from the same sample are listed, as sequenced in a study of blood T cell repertoires in COVID-19. Here immunoSEQ multiplex PCR was the method, and the copy in TCRdb shows in-frame clones only, minus some. The repertoire holds some 140,000 clones, with 84% as singletons. The sample taken for sequencing was PBMCs or T cells enriched from blood (not recorded which). The source is a man aged 35 to 55 with acute COVID-19.

The chain uses TRBV21-1 and TRBJ1-6. TRBV21-1 is a recognized pseudogene. The CDR3 has 15 residues. CDR3 protein: CASSNPPRGNSPLHF. The CDR3 nucleotides read TGTGCCAGCAGCAACCCTCCCAGAGGGAATTCACCCCTCCACTTT.

The rearrangement links TRBV4-2 to TRBJ2-7; possible D gene TRBD1, 5 bases. Germline loops: CDR1 LGHNA, CDR2 YNFKEQ. This CDR3 is 16 amino acids long. The germline V and J ends were trimmed by 1 base and 0 bases, with 13 bases remaining between them. CDR3 residues: CASSQGATASSYEQYF. CDR3 sequence (DNA): TGTGCCAGCAGCCAAGGGGCGACAGCCAGCTCCTACGAGCAGTACTTC.

The rearrangement uses TRBV5-5 and TRBJ2-5, with TRBD2 matching 14 bases. The germline V gene has CDR1 SGHKS and CDR2 YYEKEE (reference sequence). The CDR3 loop spans 16 amino acids. Trimming took 5 bases from V and 3 from J; bases not matched to a gene: 6. The CDR3, as DNA: TGTGCCAGCAGTTTAGGACTAGCGGGAGGAAAAGAGACCCAGTACTTC. Protein: CASSLGLAGGKETQYF. Variable domain in full (rest from reference TRBV5-5 and TRBJ2-5): DAGVTQSPTHLIKTRGQQVTLRCSPISGHKSVSWYQQVLGQGPQFIFQYYEKEERGRGNFPDRFSARQFPNYSSELNVNALLLGDSALYLCASSLGLAGGKETQYFGPGTRLLVL.

This chain uses TRBV19 with TRBJ1-3; TRBD1 matches 7 bases. V trimming: 6 bases; J trimming: 2 bases; junction bases outside the gene matches: 4. CDR1 is LNHDA and CDR2 is SQIVND in the germline V gene (reference sequence). The CDR3 runs 14 residues. CDR3 sequence reads: CASRFTGAGNTIYF. For the CDR3, the DNA is TGTGCCAGTAGGTTTACAGGGGCTGGAAACACCATATATTTT.

The chain recombines TRBV19 with TRBJ2-5; weak D call: TRBD1 (6 bases). Germline V gene data show CDR1 as LNHDA and CDR2 as SQIVND (reference sequence). The CDR3 runs 13 residues. V was clipped by 5 bases and J by 4 bases, with 11 bases between them. The CDR3 nucleotides read TGTGCCAGTAGTGACCAGGGGCGAGAGACCCAGTACTTC. It codes for CASSDQGRETQYF.

The rearrangement links TRBV3-1 (or the pseudogene TRBV3-2) to TRBJ2-3; 8 nucleotides line up with TRBD2. CDR3 length equals 14 residues. The germline V gene has CDR1 LGHDT and CDR2 YNNKEL (reference sequence). V lost 4 bases to trimming and J lost 9 bases; unmatched junction nucleotides: 9. The CDR3 loop is CASSLASGTRTQYF. As DNA, the CDR3 is TGTGCCAGCAGCCTTGCCTCCGGGACTAGGACGCAGTATTTT.

The J gene is TRBJ1-2, the V gene TRBV27, with 8 bases that match TRBD1. This CDR3 has 14 residues. The junction had 11 bases not matched to a gene; V was cut back by 6 bases and J by 8 bases. Germline values: CDR1 MNHEY, CDR2 SMNVEV (reference sequence). This chain's CDR3 is CASRPTDRELGYTF. CDR3 in DNA: TGTGCCAGCAGACCAACGGACAGGGAATTGGGCTACACCTTC.

This clone appeared a few times. This chain connects TRBV2 to TRBJ1-5; 9 nucleotides match TRBD1. Germline CDR1 SNHLY, CDR2 FYNNEI. This CDR3 has 13 amino acids. V dropped 4 bases and J dropped 7; count of bases not matched to a gene: 2. CDR3 nucleotides: TGTGCCAGCAGTGGACAGGGGGGGCAGCCCCAGCATTTT. Translation gives CASSGQGGQPQHF.

The chain joins TRBV18 to TRBJ1-2; D is unresolved. Germline loops: CDR1 KGHSH, CDR2 LQKENI. The CDR3 contains 12 residues. V shed 4 bases and J shed 10 bases, with 13 bases lying between them. The CDR3 loop reads CASSLLYRDYTF. The CDR3 coding sequence is TGTGCCAGCTCACTTCTATACCGGGACTACACCTTC.

The chain couples TRBV4-2 to TRBJ2-1, with TRBD2 matching 8 bases. V trimming: 0 bases; J trimming: 7 bases; junction bases outside the gene matches: 14. The CDR3 length is 18 residues. The germline V gene encodes CDR1 LGHNA and CDR2 YNFKEQ. The CDR3, as DNA: TGTGCCAGCAGCCAAGACCTCCCCACCGGGACTAGTACAAATGAGCAGTTCTTC. Protein product: CASSQDLPTGTSTNEQFF.

The chain carries TRBV29-1 and TRBJ2-7; TRBD1 matches 7 bases. The CDR3 length is 13 residues. CDR1 SQVTM and CDR2 ANQGSEA come from the germline V gene. The V segment lost 6 bases and the J segment 2 bases; nucleotides outside the gene matches: 7. CDR3 sequence reads: CSVRDSNTYEQYF. DNA of the CDR3: TGCAGCGTCAGGGACAGCAACACCTACGAGCAGTACTTC.

The V and J genes are TRBV18 and TRBJ2-3, with 7 bases that match TRBD2. J lost 6 bases, V lost 1 base, and 4 bases had no gene match. CDR1 is KGHSH, CDR2 LQKENI, per germline. The CDR3 is 14 amino acids. The CDR3 protein is CASSPREGWDTQYF. The CDR3 nucleotides read TGTGCCAGCTCACCACGGGAGGGATGGGATACGCAGTATTTT. The entire variable domain, with the rest obtained from reference TRBV18 and TRBJ2-3, is as follows: NAGVMQNPRHLVRRRGQEARLRCSPMKGHSHVYWYRQLPEEGLKFMVYLQKENIIDESGMPKERFSAEFPKEGPSILRIQQVVRGDSAAYFCASSPREGWDTQYFGPGTRLTVL.

The DNA for the CDR3 is TGTGCCAGCAGTTTGGGGGGATTAAGGACACGAAACGAGCAGTACTTC. As protein: CASSLGGLRTRNEQYF. The chain has TRBV28 and TRBJ2-7; a possible D gene is TRBD2 (6 bases). The length of the CDR3 is 16 residues. The germline CDR1 and CDR2 sequences are MDHEN and SYDVKM. V was trimmed by 3 bases and J by 5 bases, leaving 20 bases between them.

CDR3 nucleotide sequence: TGTGCCAGCAGCTTCGAGGGGGGAGGGCCAAACGAGCAGTACTTC. Protein: CASSFEGGGPNEQYF. The V gene is TRBV9, the J gene TRBJ2-7; a weak D match, TRBD2 (7 bases). The CDR3 is 15 amino acids. The germline V gene encodes CDR1 SGDLS and CDR2 YYNGEE. Trimming left V 4 bases short and J 5 bases short, with 19 bases between.

This chain uses TRBV7-2 with TRBJ2-1; 11 bases line up with TRBD2. The V and J ends lost 6 bases and 6 bases, in that order; junction bases with no gene match: 4. This CDR3 has 14 residues. Germline loops: CDR1 SGHTA, CDR2 FQGNSA. The CDR3 DNA sequence: TGTGCCAGCAGTACTAGCGGGAGTAGCAATGAGCAGTTCTTC. It translates to CASSTSGSSNEQFF.